This TCR beta chain originates from a study of T cell changes during pregnancy in multiple sclerosis. The repertoire was sequenced with immunoSEQ multiplex PCR; TCRdb's copy has only in-frame clones and lacks some. The profile shows about 70,000 clones, approximately 92% of them singletons. Trimming stripped 5 bases from V and 5 bases from J, with 24 bases between. The germline CDR1 and CDR2 sequences are SEHNR and FQNEAQ (reference sequence). This CDR3 has 17 amino acids. The sample was peripheral blood, taken in the second trimester of pregnancy. This chain joins TRBV7-9 and TRBJ1-1, with D tentatively TRBD1 (5 bases). This TCR was sampled from a female donor in good health, enrolled as a control in a pregnancy study. The CDR3 DNA follows: TGTGCCAGCAGCGCAAGCCGGAGGGGTCCCTCAGGAACTGAAGCTTTCTTT. Its translation is CASSASRRGPSGTEAFF.